This T cell receptor (beta chain) derives from a study of blood T cell repertoires in COVID-19. Overall study: Samples came from the United States, Italy and Spain, spanning acute and convalescent COVID-19.

Produced via immunoSEQ multiplex PCR; TCRdb's table is partial and in-frame only. Among 200,000 to 300,000 clones listed, just under 85% were seen once. The V end lost 2 bases, the J end lost 6 bases, and 19 bases lay between the germline ends. The CDR3 contains 16 residues. From germline, CDR1 is MNHNY and CDR2 SVGAGI (reference sequence). The source is an elderly woman with acute or convalescent COVID-19. The chain links TRBV6-6 to TRBJ1-2; D gene uncertain. The sample was peripheral blood. Here the CDR3 DNA reads TGTGCCAGCAGTTACGTCGGGTTGGTAATCCCAAATGGCTACACCTTC. This gives the protein CASSYVGLVIPNGYTF.